The 12 T cell receptor beta chains below all came from one sample that was sequenced in a study of glioma-infiltrating T cells. TCR alpha and beta CDR3 regions were amplified from RNA using iRepertoire nested multiplex PCR. TCRdb passed the multiplex PCR reads through MiXCR, listing each CDR3 protein once. Altogether some 120,000 distinct CDR3 sequences are present, less than 30% being singletons, with the ten largest covering over 12%. The sequenced sample consisted of glioma tissue, nonneoplastic brain tissue, or PBMCs (not recorded which). The receptors shown here come from a human donor with low-grade glioma or glioblastoma, undergoing nonglioma brain surgery, or in good health (not recorded which).

This chain connects TRBV11-2 to TRBJ1-1; D uncertain. The CDR3 length is 14 residues. The V gene's germline CDR1 is SGHAT and CDR2 FQNNGV. V lost 1 base and J 0 bases, leaving 6 bases between the germline ends. CDR3 sequence: CASSLARMNTEAFF. The CDR3 bases are TGTGCCAGCAGCTTAGCAAGAATGAACACTGAAGCTTTCTTT.

This clonotype was observed a handful of times. This sequence may be a read error, since a much larger clone differs from it by one base. The rearrangement joins TRBV20-1 to TRBJ1-1, with no clear D. Trimming cost V 0 bases and J 11 bases, with 4 bases left between them. Germline V gene sequence: CDR1 DFQATT, CDR2 SNEGSKA (reference sequence). The CDR3 covers 9 residues. This CDR3 is CSARDSAFF. The CDR3 coding sequence is TGCAGTGCTAGAGATAGCGCTTTCTTT.

This clonotype was observed a single time. One end of the junction does not line up with germline, which may come from a read error. V and J are TRBV10-1 and TRBJ2-1; 8 bases are a match to TRBD2. The CDR3 runs to 18 residues. Germline assignment: CDR1 WNHNN and CDR2 SYGVQD (reference sequence). CDR3 protein: CTSSESGRAGGRGNEQFF. The DNA of the CDR3 is TGCACCAGCAGTGAGTCAGGGAGGGCGGGAGGCCGGGGCAATGAGCAGTTCTTC.

This clonotype was seen a few times. A read error is possible here, since a much larger clone lies one base away. The V gene is TRBV6-1, the J gene TRBJ2-1; 10 nucleotides align to TRBD2. The CDR3 contains 15 residues. Per the germline V gene, CDR1 is MNHNS and CDR2 is SASEGT. The CDR3 bases are TGTGCCAGCAGCTCACTAGCGGGGACCTACAATGGGCAGTTCTTC. This encodes CASSSLAGTYNGQFF.

This clonotype was counted many times. This chain links TRBV7-9 with TRBJ1-1; D may be TRBD1 (6 bases). V was shortened by 8 bases and J by 6 bases, with 16 bases between the two germline ends. CDR1 is SEHNR and CDR2 is FQNEAQ in the germline V gene (reference sequence). The CDR3 totals 13 residues. This chain's CDR3 is CASRRDTLPEAFF. CDR3 nucleotides: TGTGCCAGCCGGCGGGACACCCTACCTGAAGCTTTCTTT.

This clonotype was recorded at least ten times. The chain has TRBV6-2 or TRBV6-3 and TRBJ2-7; D gene unclear. V was pared by 0 bases and J by 1 base, with 10 bases between. CDR3 length: 15 amino acids. Germline V gene data show CDR1 as MNHEY and CDR2 as SVGEGT. This CDR3 reads CASSYSEILSYEQYF. The CDR3 DNA sequence: TGTGCCAGCAGTTACTCGGAAATCCTGTCCTACGAGCAGTACTTC.

With respect to this clonotype: A much bigger clone sits one base away, suggesting this may be a read error. The V and J genes are TRBV27 and TRBJ2-7, with D possibly being TRBD2 (5 bases). This CDR3 is built from 14 residues. Germline lookup yields CDR1 MNHEY and CDR2 SMNVEV (reference sequence). The CDR3 here is CPSGFADQAPEQYF. CDR3 DNA sequence: TGTCCCAGCGGCTTTGCGGACCAGGCCCCCGAGCAGTACTTC.

Comments on this clonotype: A clone one base away is much larger, so this may be a read error. V and J are TRBV7-9 and TRBJ1-2; TRBD1 might be the D (5 bases). The germline V gene encodes CDR1 SEHNR and CDR2 FQNEAQ (reference sequence). This CDR3 region has 12 residues. This chain's CDR3 is CASILVRDGYTF. The CDR3 DNA is TGTGCCAGCATCTTAGTCAGGGATGGCTACACCTTC.

This clonotype has a count of ten or more. This chain uses TRBV5-1 with TRBJ1-1; the D is unclear. The germline V gene has CDR1 SGHRS and CDR2 YFSETQ. The CDR3 is 13 amino acids. V lost 1 base to trimming and J lost 7 bases, with 11 bases between them. DNA of the CDR3: TGCGCCAGCAGCTTGACTACCCCGAGTGAAGCTTTCTTT. Its translation is CASSLTTPSEAFF.

This clonotype has at least ten counts. The rearrangement links TRBV7-9 to TRBJ2-7; no firm D call. Germline CDR1 is SEHNR and CDR2 is FQNEAQ (reference sequence). The CDR3 totals 15 residues. Trimming cost V 5 bases and J 2 bases, with 16 bases left between them. The CDR3 reads CASSPRIGLTYEQYF. The CDR3 DNA reads as TGTGCCAGCAGCCCGCGGATAGGCCTAACCTACGAGCAGTACTTC. Drawing the rest from reference TRBV7-9 and TRBJ2-7, the complete variable domain is DTGVSQNPRHKITKRGQNVTFRCDPISEHNRLYWYRQTLGQGPEFLTYFQNEAQLEKSRLLSDRFSAERPKGSFSTLEIQRTEQGDSAMYLCASSPRIGLTYEQYFGPGTRLTVT.

With regard to this clonotype: A much bigger clone sits one base away, suggesting this may be a read error. This chain joins TRBV24-1 and TRBJ2-1, with 7 bases identical to TRBD2. Looked up from germline, CDR1 is KGHDR and CDR2 is SFDVKD. The CDR3 loop spans 13 amino acids. The CDR3 region is CATGDPTSTEQFF. Here the CDR3 DNA reads TGTGCCACCGGTGACCCGACTAGCACTGAGCAGTTCTTC.

This clonotype has ten or more counts. V is TRBV28 and J is TRBJ1-1; D gene ambiguous. This CDR3 has 19 residues. Germline loops: CDR1 MDHEN, CDR2 SYDVKM. Trimming took off 3 bases at V and 2 bases at J, with 25 bases between the two ends. The CDR3 sequence: CASSFRFALSSGPNTEAFF. CDR3 nucleotides: TGTGCCAGCAGTTTCAGGTTTGCCCTTTCATCTGGGCCCAACACTGAAGCTTTCTTT.